This T cell receptor beta chain came from a study of OX40 agonist ivuxolimab in advanced cancers. Study-wide findings and caveats: Researchers did not determine the expanded peripheral T cells' antigen specificity.

In regard to this clone: Its antigen is still unknown.

This CDR3 has 13 amino acids. V was clipped by 3 bases and J by 6 bases, with 11 bases between them. Germline CDR1 MNHNS, CDR2 SASEGT. TCRdb's copy holds only in-frame clones and misses some; the assay was immunoSEQ multiplex PCR. In the table there are about 67,000 clones, approximately 80% of which are singletons. The sequence came from an adult with an advanced solid tumor such as melanoma, head and neck, liver or kidney cancer. The specimen comprised CD4+ or CD8+ T cells sorted from blood, sampled in a trial of the OX40 agonist ivuxolimab. The V call is TRBV6-1, the J call TRBJ1-2, with D unclear. DNA for the CDR3: TGTGCCAGCAGTGACCATCCCCGGGATGGCTACACCTTC. Protein product: CASSDHPRDGYTF.